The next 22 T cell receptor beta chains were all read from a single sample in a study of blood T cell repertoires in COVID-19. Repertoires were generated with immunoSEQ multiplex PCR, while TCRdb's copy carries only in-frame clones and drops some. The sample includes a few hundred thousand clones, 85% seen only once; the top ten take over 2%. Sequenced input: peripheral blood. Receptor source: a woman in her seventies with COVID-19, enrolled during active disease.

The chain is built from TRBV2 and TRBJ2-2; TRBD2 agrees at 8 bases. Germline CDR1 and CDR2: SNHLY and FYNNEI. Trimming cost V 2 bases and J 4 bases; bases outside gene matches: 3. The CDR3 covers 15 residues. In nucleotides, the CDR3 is TGTGCCAGCAGTGAACGACTAGCGAGCACCGGGGAGCTGTTTTTT. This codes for CASSERLASTGELFF.

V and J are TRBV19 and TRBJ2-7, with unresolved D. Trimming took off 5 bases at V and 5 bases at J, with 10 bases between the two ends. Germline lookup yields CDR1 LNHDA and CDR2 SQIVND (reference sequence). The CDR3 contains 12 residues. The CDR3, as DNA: TGTGCCAGTAGTTACAGCTTCGACGAGCAGTACTTC. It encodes CASSYSFDEQYF.

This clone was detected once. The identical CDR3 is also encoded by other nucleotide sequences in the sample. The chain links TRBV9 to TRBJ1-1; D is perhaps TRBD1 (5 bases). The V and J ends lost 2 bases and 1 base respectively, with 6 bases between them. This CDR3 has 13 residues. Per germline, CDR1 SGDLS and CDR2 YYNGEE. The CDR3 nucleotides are TGTGCCAGCAGCGTCACAGGGAACACTGAAGCTTTCTTT. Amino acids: CASSVTGNTEAFF.

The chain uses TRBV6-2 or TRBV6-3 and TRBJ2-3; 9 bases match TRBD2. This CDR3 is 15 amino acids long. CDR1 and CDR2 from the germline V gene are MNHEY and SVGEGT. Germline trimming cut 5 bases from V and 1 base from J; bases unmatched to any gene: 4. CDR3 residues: CASSGRTSGTDTQYF. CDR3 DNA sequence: TGTGCCAGCAGTGGCAGGACTAGCGGCACAGATACGCAGTATTTT.

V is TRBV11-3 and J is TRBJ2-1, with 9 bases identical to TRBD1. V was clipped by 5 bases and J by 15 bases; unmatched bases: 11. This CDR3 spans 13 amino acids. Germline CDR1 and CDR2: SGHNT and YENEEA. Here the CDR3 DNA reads TGTGCCAGCAGCAATCAGGGGACAGGGTCTCTGTTCTTC. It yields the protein CASSNQGTGSLFF.

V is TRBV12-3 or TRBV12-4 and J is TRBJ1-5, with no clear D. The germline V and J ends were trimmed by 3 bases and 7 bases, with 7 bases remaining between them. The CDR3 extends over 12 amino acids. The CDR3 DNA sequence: TGTGCCAGCAGTTTGGCCAACCAGCCCCAGCATTTT. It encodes CASSLANQPQHF.

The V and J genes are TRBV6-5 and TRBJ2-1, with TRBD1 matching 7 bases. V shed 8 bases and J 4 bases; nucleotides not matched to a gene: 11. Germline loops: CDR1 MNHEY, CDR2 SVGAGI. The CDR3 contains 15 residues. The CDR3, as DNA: TGTGCCAGCCGGTACCCGGACAGGTCTTACAATGAGCAGTTCTTC. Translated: CASRYPDRSYNEQFF.

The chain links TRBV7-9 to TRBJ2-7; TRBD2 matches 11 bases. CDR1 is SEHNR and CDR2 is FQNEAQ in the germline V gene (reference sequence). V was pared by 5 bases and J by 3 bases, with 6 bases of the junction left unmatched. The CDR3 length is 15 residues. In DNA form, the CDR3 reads TGTGCCAGCAGCCGTGCCGGGACTAGCGGCTACGAGCAGTACTTC. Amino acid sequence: CASSRAGTSGYEQYF.

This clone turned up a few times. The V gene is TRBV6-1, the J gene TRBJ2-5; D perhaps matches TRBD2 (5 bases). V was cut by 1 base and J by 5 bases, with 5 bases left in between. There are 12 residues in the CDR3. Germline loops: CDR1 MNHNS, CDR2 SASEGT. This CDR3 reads CASSEGGETQYF. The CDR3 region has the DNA TGTGCCAGCAGTGAAGGAGGGGAGACCCAGTACTTC.

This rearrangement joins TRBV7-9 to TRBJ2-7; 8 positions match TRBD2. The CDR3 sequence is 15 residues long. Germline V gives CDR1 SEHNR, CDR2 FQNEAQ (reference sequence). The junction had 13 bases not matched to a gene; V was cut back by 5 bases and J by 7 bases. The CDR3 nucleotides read TGTGCCAGCAGCGCCCGGACTAGCTCAACGGGTGAGCAGTACTTC. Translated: CASSARTSSTGEQYF.

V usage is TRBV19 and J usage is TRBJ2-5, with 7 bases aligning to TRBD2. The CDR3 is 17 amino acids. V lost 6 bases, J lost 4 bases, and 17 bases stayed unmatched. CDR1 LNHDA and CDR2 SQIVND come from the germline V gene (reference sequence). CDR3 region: CASSHPAGEIVGETQYF. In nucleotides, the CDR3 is TGTGCCAGTAGCCACCCGGCGGGGGAAATCGTGGGAGAGACCCAGTACTTC.

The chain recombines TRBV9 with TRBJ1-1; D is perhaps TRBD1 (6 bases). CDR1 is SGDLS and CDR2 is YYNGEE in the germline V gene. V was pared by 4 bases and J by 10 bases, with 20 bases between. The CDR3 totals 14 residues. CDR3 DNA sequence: TGTGCCAGCAGCCCTCACACGGGGGGCGGCGGAGCTTTCTTT. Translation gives CASSPHTGGGGAFF.

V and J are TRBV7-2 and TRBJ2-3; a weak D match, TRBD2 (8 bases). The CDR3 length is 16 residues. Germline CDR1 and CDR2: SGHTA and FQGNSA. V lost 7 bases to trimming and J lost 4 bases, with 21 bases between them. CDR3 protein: CASNFLGGGGPDTQYF. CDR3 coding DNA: TGTGCCAGCAACTTTCTAGGGGGCGGGGGGCCAGATACGCAGTATTTT.

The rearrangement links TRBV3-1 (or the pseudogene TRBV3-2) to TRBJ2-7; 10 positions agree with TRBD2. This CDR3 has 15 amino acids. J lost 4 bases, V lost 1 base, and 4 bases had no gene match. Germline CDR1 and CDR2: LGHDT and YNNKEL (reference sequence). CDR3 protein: CASSQGLAGEYEQYF. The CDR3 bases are TGTGCCAGCAGCCAAGGGCTAGCGGGAGAGTACGAGCAGTACTTC.

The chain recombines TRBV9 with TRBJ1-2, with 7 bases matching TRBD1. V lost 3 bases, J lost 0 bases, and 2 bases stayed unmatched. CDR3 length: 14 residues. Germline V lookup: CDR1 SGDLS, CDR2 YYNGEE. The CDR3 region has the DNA TGTGCCAGCAGCGCCGACAGGGCTAACTATGGCTACACCTTC. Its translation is CASSADRANYGYTF.

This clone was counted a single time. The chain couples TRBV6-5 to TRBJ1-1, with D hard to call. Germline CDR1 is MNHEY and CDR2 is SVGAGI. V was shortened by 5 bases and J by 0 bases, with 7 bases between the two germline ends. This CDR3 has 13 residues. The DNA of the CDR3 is TGTGCCAGCAGTATAAATATGAACACTGAAGCTTTCTTT. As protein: CASSINMNTEAFF.

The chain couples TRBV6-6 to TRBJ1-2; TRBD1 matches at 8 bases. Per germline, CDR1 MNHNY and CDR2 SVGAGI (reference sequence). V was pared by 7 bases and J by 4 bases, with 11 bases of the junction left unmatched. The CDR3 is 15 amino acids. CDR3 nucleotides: TGTGCCAGCACCGCGCAGGGGGCTAGTGGCTATGGCTACACCTTC. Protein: CASTAQGASGYGYTF.

CDR3 bases: TGTGCAAGTCGCTTAGATAGGGGAAACTCCTACAATGAGCAGTTCTTC. As protein: CASRLDRGNSYNEQFF. This chain links TRBV12-2 with TRBJ2-1; the DNA was not used to check the table's D call, TRBD1. TRBV12-2 is noted as a pseudogene. The CDR3 contains 16 residues.

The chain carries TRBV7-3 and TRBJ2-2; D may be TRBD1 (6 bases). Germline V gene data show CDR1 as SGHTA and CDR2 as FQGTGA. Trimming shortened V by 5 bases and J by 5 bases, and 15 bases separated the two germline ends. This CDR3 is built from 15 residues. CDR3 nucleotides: TGTGCCAGCAGCCCCGGTCAGGGGCGAACCGGGGAGCTGTTTTTT. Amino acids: CASSPGQGRTGELFF. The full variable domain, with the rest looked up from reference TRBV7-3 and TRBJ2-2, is GAGVSQTPSNKVTEKGKYVELRCDPISGHTALYWYRQSLGQGPEFLIYFQGTGAADDSGLPNDRFFAVRPEGSVSTLKIQRTERGDSAVYLCASSPGQGRTGELFFGEGSRLTVL.

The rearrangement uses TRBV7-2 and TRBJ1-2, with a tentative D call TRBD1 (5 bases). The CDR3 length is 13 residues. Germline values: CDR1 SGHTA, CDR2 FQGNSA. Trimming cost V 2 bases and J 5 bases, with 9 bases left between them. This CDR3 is CASSLSGGYGYTF. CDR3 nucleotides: TGTGCCAGCAGCTTATCGGGGGGATATGGCTACACCTTC. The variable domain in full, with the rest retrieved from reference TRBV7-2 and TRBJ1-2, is GAGVSQSPSNKVTEKGKDVELRCDPISGHTALYWYRQSLGQGLEFLIYFQGNSAPDKSGLPSDRFSAERTGGSVSTLTIQRTQQEDSAVYLCASSLSGGYGYTFGSGTRLTVV.

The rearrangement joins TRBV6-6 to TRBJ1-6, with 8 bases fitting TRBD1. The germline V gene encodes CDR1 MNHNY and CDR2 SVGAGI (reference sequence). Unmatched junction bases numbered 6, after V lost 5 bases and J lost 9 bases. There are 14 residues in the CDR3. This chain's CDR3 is CASSNTGGGSPLHF. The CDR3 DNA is TGTGCCAGCAGTAATACAGGGGGGGGTTCACCCCTCCACTTT.

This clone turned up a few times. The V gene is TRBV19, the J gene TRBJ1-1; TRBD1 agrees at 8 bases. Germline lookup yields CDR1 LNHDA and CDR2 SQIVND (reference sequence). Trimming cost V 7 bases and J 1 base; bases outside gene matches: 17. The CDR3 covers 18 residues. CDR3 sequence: CASTPLTPLTGGNTEAFF. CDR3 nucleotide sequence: TGTGCCAGTACCCCTTTGACCCCCCTTACAGGGGGGAACACTGAAGCTTTCTTT.